A selection of T cell receptor beta chains follows, all from one sample in a study of spatial heterogeneity in lung cancer. Using its own MiXCR run on the 5' RACE reads, TCRdb lists one record per CDR3 protein. The data contain about 56,000 distinct CDR3 sequences, less than 10% of them singletons. The input for sequencing was PBMCs, taken at surgery. The receptor source for this set is a female donor with early-stage non-small cell lung cancer. CDR3s include the opening cysteine and the closing phenylalanine or tryptophan. Fields, in order: J gene, clone size, V gene, D gene, CDR3 DNA, CDR3 protein. A D gene is named only where the DNA matches it firmly. A row's size may be missing; if present it is once, few, many or a size class.

>TRBJ2-3|NA|TRBV6-6|NA
TGTGCCAGCAGTTCCCGGACCAGCAGGGATACGCAGTATTTT
CASSSRTSRDTQYF
>TRBJ2-2|few|TRBV6-4|NA
TGTGCCAGCAGTCTTAGCGGCCCCTTGAACACCGGGGAGCTGTTTTTT
CASSLSGPLNTGELFF
>TRBJ2-3|many|TRBV12-3/TRBV12-4|TRBD1
TGTGCCAGCAGTTTTGGGACAGGGGGCACGGGAAGCACAGATACGCAGTATTTT
CASSFGTGGTGSTDTQYF
>TRBJ2-2|few|TRBV14|NA
TGTGCCAGCAGCCCGACTGGGCGACCGAGCACCGGGGAGCTGTTTTTT
CASSPTGRPSTGELFF
>TRBJ1-2|many|TRBV25-1|NA
TGTGCCAGCAGTACAGGGCTGATAGTTGGCTATGGCTACACCTTC
CASSTGLIVGYGYTF
>TRBJ2-3|few|TRBV20-1|NA
TGCAGTGCTCCCTCGGGCTCTTTAGCTAGCACAGATACGCAGTATTTT
CSAPSGSLASTDTQYF
>TRBJ2-5|many|TRBV11-3|TRBD1
TGTGCCAGCAGCTTCTACAGGGGGCAAGAGACCCAGTACTTC
CASSFYRGQETQYF
>TRBJ2-3|NA|TRBV29-1|NA
TGCAGCGTTACGGGGGACAGCTACACAGATACGCAGTATTTT
CSVTGDSYTDTQYF
>TRBJ2-5|NA|TRBV7-3|NA
TGTGCCAGCAGTCCTAGGGGGGCTTTCCAAGAGACCCAGTACTTC
CASSPRGAFQETQYF
>TRBJ1-5|NA|TRBV20-1|NA
TGCAGTGCTATTTGGGGGGGCTATAGCAATCAGCCCCAGCATTTT
CSAIWGGYSNQPQHF
>TRBJ1-4|NA|TRBV9|NA
TGTGCCAGCAGCGACGGCCGGGACGGTAATGAAAAACTGTTTTTT
CASSDGRDGNEKLFF
>TRBJ2-5|few|TRBV20-1|TRBD2
TGCAGTGCCCATACTAGCGGGGGCCAAGAGACCCAGTACTTC
CSAHTSGGQETQYF
>TRBJ2-1|NA|TRBV7-8|NA
TGTGCCAGCAGCTTAAGGCGTCTAGCGCGTTACAATGAGCAGTTCTTC
CASSLRRLARYNEQFF
>TRBJ1-1|many|TRBV7-9|TRBD1
TGTGCCAGCAGCCCCCCGACAGGGGGCTTGAACACTGAAGCTTTCTTT
CASSPPTGGLNTEAFF
>TRBJ2-5|many|TRBV5-1|TRBD1
TGCGCCAGCAGCTTACAGGGGACAGGGGAAGAGACCCAGTACTTC
CASSLQGTGEETQYF
>TRBJ2-7|many|TRBV9|NA
TGTGCCAGCAGCCCCCCCCGAAGGGCTAGCGAGCGGGCCTACGAGCAGTACTTC
CASSPPRRASERAYEQYF
>TRBJ1-5|few|TRBV9|NA
TGTGCCAGCAACGGGGGAGGCGTTAATCAGCCCCAGCATTTT
CASNGGGVNQPQHF
>TRBJ2-1|many|TRBV7-7|TRBD2
TGTGCTAGCAGCTTAAGAGCGGGGGGCCCCAATGAGCAGTTCTTC
CASSLRAGGPNEQFF
>TRBJ2-1|few|TRBV12-3/TRBV12-4|NA
TGTGCCAGCAGTTTGGGTGGACTGGGGAACAATGAGCAGTTCTTC
CASSLGGLGNNEQFF
>TRBJ1-3|many|TRBV28|NA
TGTGCCAGCAGTTTACCTCAGGTCCAGGATGGAAACACCATATATTTT
CASSLPQVQDGNTIYF
>TRBJ1-3|many|TRBV29-1|NA
TGCAGCGTTCGTTCTTACTCTGGAAACACCATATATTTT
CSVRSYSGNTIYF
>TRBJ1-5|NA|TRBV6-1|TRBD1
TGTGCCAGCACCCTTCGGGGACAGGGTGCTGTTAGCAATCAGCCCCAGCATTTT
CASTLRGQGAVSNQPQHF
>TRBJ2-1|NA|TRBV19|TRBD2
TGTGCCAGTCGGACTAGCGGGTATACCTACAATGAGCAGTTCTTC
CASRTSGYTYNEQFF
>TRBJ2-1|few|TRBV3-1|NA
TGTGCCAGCAGCCAGACTAGGAATGAGCAGTTCTTC
CASSQTRNEQFF
>TRBJ1-1|few|TRBV20-1|NA
TGCAGTGCTAGAGATCCAAGGGCTTCGAACACTGAAGCTTTCTTT
CSARDPRASNTEAFF
>TRBJ2-7|many|TRBV28|TRBD2
TGTGCCAGCAGCCCCCCGACCGGGAGCGGGAGCGCCTACGAGCAGTACTTC
CASSPPTGSGSAYEQYF
>TRBJ2-3|many|TRBV5-4|NA
TGTGCCAGCAGCTTGAGCACAAAAGGGGCAGATACGCAGTATTTT
CASSLSTKGADTQYF
>TRBJ2-7|few|TRBV28|TRBD1
TGTGCCAGCAGCGGGGACAGCCTCTCCTACGAGCAGTACTTC
CASSGDSLSYEQYF
>TRBJ1-4|NA|TRBV3-1|NA
TGTGCCAGCAGTCCTCGAACAACTAATGAAAAACTGTTTTTT
CASSPRTTNEKLFF
>TRBJ1-5|many|TRBV12-3/TRBV12-4|NA
TGTGCCAGCAGCCGAGGACCGCACGGTCAGCCCCAGCATTTT
CASSRGPHGQPQHF
>TRBJ1-3|few|TRBV15|TRBD1
TGTGCCACCAGCAGAGGCGGACAGGGGGCTGACACCATATATTTT
CATSRGGQGADTIYF
>TRBJ1-4|many|TRBV5-1|NA
TGCGCCAGCAGCTTGGTCTCAGGTCCCGATGAAAAACTGTTTTTT
CASSLVSGPDEKLFF
>TRBJ1-4|NA|TRBV12-3/TRBV12-4|TRBD1
TGTGCCAGCAGTTTCGGACAGGGGATCACTAATGAAAAACTGTTTTTT
CASSFGQGITNEKLFF
>TRBJ1-4|NA|TRBV14|TRBD1
TGTGCCAGCAGCCAAGAATGGGACAGGGGAAATGAAAAACTGTTTTTT
CASSQEWDRGNEKLFF
>TRBJ1-1|NA|TRBV20-1|NA
TGCAGTGCCTGGGACACCCGGACTGAAGCTTTCTTT
CSAWDTRTEAFF
>TRBJ1-5|few|TRBV2|NA
TGTGCCAGCAGTGAAGATGGGGGTAGCAATCAGCCCCAGCATTTT
CASSEDGGSNQPQHF
>TRBJ1-1|NA|TRBV2|TRBD1
TGTGCCAGCAGTGATTTGGGACAGGGTCGCAAAGCTTTCTTT
CASSDLGQGRKAFF
>TRBJ1-1|NA|TRBV28|NA
TGTGCCAGCAGTTTATTGGGGAACACTGAAGCTTTCTTT
CASSLLGNTEAFF
>TRBJ2-3|many|TRBV7-8|NA
TGTGCCAGCAGCCCCGGGGAGCTCACAGATACGCAGTATTTT
CASSPGELTDTQYF
>TRBJ1-1|many|TRBV5-1|NA
TGCGCCAGCAGCTTGGTAGGGCAGTTGAACACTGAAGCTTTCTTT
CASSLVGQLNTEAFF
>TRBJ1-1|few|TRBV6-5|NA
TGTGCCAGCAGAGGGATCGGGAAAGGAACTGAAGCTTTCTTT
CASRGIGKGTEAFF
>TRBJ1-1|few|TRBV4-1|NA
TGCGCCAGCAGCCAAGTACGGCAGGGACGTGATGAAGCTTTCTTT
CASSQVRQGRDEAFF
>TRBJ2-3|NA|TRBV5-4|NA
TGTGCCAACAGCCTGGACTCCACAGATACGCAGTATTTT
CANSLDSTDTQYF
>TRBJ1-1|few|TRBV27|NA
TGTGCCAGCAGTTTCGGGGCGACGGGATTTGAAGCTTTCTTT
CASSFGATGFEAFF
>TRBJ1-4|NA|TRBV9|TRBD1
TGTGCCAGCAGCTTTACGGGACAGGGTGAAAAACTGTTTTTT
CASSFTGQGEKLFF
>TRBJ2-1|few|TRBV2|TRBD1
TGTGCCAGCAGTTCAGACAGGGGGCCCTACAATGAGCAGTTCTTC
CASSSDRGPYNEQFF
>TRBJ2-7|once|TRBV19|TRBD2
TGTGCCAGTAGGGGACTAGCGGGACCTTACGAGCAGTACTTC
CASRGLAGPYEQYF
>TRBJ2-4|many|TRBV12-3/TRBV12-4|NA
TGTGCCAGCAGTTTTGGGGGAGGCAGGGCCCAAAACATTCAGTACTTC
CASSFGGGRAQNIQYF
>TRBJ1-1|NA|TRBV20-1|NA
TGCAGTGCACGGGGGGCGGGATTTAACACTGAAGCTTTCTTT
CSARGAGFNTEAFF
>TRBJ2-5|NA|TRBV20-1|NA
TGCAGTGCCAGCCCCAACCAGGCACTCCAAGAGACCCAGTACTTC
CSASPNQALQETQYF
>TRBJ2-5|NA|TRBV3-1|TRBD2
TGTGCCAGCAGCCCCACTAGCGGGATGCAAGAGACCCAGTACTTC
CASSPTSGMQETQYF